The 11 T cell receptor beta chains reported below all come from one sample, sequenced in a study of OX40 agonist ivuxolimab in advanced cancers. This table comes from immunoSEQ multiplex PCR, and its TCRdb copy is limited to in-frame clones, with some not included. The top ten clones hold 0.6% to 0.8% of a sample with tens of thousands of clones, 80% to 90% of them seen once. The sample was CD4+ or CD8+ T cells sorted from blood, taken in a trial of the OX40 agonist ivuxolimab. The receptors derive from an adult with an advanced solid tumor such as melanoma, head and neck, liver or kidney cancer.

The chain couples TRBV6-5 to TRBJ1-6, with D possibly being TRBD1 (5 bases). The CDR3 runs to 15 residues. Germline V CDR1 and CDR2: MNHEY, SVGAGI. Trimming shortened V by 5 bases and J by 9 bases, and 17 bases separated the two germline ends. Here the CDR3 reads CASSIGAAGGSPLHF. The CDR3, as DNA: TGTGCCAGCAGTATCGGGGCAGCCGGAGGTTCACCCCTCCACTTT.

The chain joins TRBV27 to TRBJ1-6; the match to TRBD1 covers 7 bases. Germline CDR1 MNHEY, CDR2 SMNVEV (reference sequence). V lost 3 bases to trimming and J lost 10 bases; unmatched junction nucleotides: 6. The CDR3 runs 14 residues. The CDR3 region is CASSFGQDYSPLHF. CDR3 nucleotide sequence: TGTGCCAGCAGTTTCGGACAGGATTACTCACCCCTCCACTTT.

This sequence joins TRBV7-3 and TRBJ2-5, with 7 bases fitting TRBD1. J was trimmed by 2 bases and V by 2 bases; bases with no gene match: 5. CDR1 is SGHTA and CDR2 is FQGTGA in the germline V gene. The CDR3 sequence is 15 residues long. This CDR3 is CASSLQGEPQETQYF. The CDR3 region has the DNA TGTGCCAGCAGCTTACAGGGGGAGCCACAAGAGACCCAGTACTTC.

V gene TRBV10-3 combines with J gene TRBJ1-2; TRBD1 is a possible D gene (5 bases). This CDR3 has 13 amino acids. V gave up 6 bases and J gave up 4 bases, with 12 bases separating them. Germline V CDR1 and CDR2: ENHRY, SYGVKD. CDR3 residues: CAIRPDGTYGYTF. Written as DNA, the CDR3 is TGTGCCATCAGACCGGACGGGACCTATGGCTACACCTTC.

The chain carries TRBV7-6 and TRBJ2-2; 8 nucleotides match TRBD1. V shed 4 bases and J 7 bases; nucleotides not matched to a gene: 2. Germline CDR1 and CDR2: SGHVS and FNYEAQ. This CDR3 comprises 13 residues. CDR3 region: CASSWTGNGELFF. The DNA for the CDR3 is TGTGCCAGCAGCTGGACAGGGAACGGGGAGCTGTTTTTT.

V is TRBV2 and J is TRBJ2-7; D might be TRBD1 (6 bases). The CDR3 length is 13 residues. Germline CDR1 is SNHLY and CDR2 is FYNNEI. Trimming pared 11 bases from V and 2 bases from J, leaving 16 bases between. This chain's CDR3 is CAGGQQGPYEQYF. CDR3 nucleotide sequence: TGTGCCGGGGGACAACAGGGCCCCTACGAGCAGTACTTC.

This clone was counted between two and nine times. This chain uses TRBV12-5 with TRBJ1-1; D is possibly TRBD1 (5 bases). Germline CDR1 is LGHNT and CDR2 is FRNRAP. CDR3 length: 15 residues. Trimming took 6 bases from V and 3 from J, leaving 17 bases between them. The DNA of the CDR3 is TGTGCTAGTGGGGCCGGGGACCTTGGGTACACTGAAGCTTTCTTT. Encoded protein: CASGAGDLGYTEAFF.

The chain employs TRBV7-7 and TRBJ1-1; D might be TRBD1 (6 bases). From germline, CDR1 is SSHAT and CDR2 FNYEAQ (reference sequence). The length of the CDR3 is 13 residues. The ends were cut back, 3 bases at V and 2 bases at J, with 7 bases in the middle. The CDR3 DNA is TGTGCCAGCAGCTTGGACAGCAACACTGAAGCTTTCTTT. It yields the protein CASSLDSNTEAFF.

The chain carries TRBV6-1 and TRBJ1-5; D possibly corresponds to TRBD1 (6 bases). The CDR3 runs 15 residues. With 1 base removed from V and 6 bases from J, the gap between germline ends came to 13 bases. Germline loops: CDR1 MNHNS, CDR2 SASEGT. The CDR3 DNA reads as TGTGCCAGCAGTGAAGAAACGGGGGGCAGTCAGCCCCAGCATTTT. It codes for CASSEETGGSQPQHF.

The V gene is TRBV18, the J gene TRBJ1-2, with D uncertain. The germline CDR1 and CDR2 sequences are KGHSH and LQKENI. The CDR3 has 13 amino acids. Trimming removed 8 bases from V and 8 bases from J, with 18 bases in between. CDR3 residues: CASKSTSAEGYTF. The CDR3 region has the DNA TGTGCCAGCAAATCTACATCCGCGGAGGGCTACACCTTC.

This chain connects TRBV6-5 to TRBJ2-7; 10 bases map to TRBD2. Germline CDR1 and CDR2: MNHEY and SVGAGI. The CDR3 consists of 14 residues. V gave up 6 bases and J gave up 3 bases; unmatched junction bases: 5. The chain's CDR3 is CASSRAGGLYEQYF. The CDR3, as DNA: TGTGCCAGCAGCCGAGCGGGGGGGCTCTACGAGCAGTACTTC.